This section outlines one T cell receptor beta chain sequence together with its context. This clonotype was recorded at least ten times. No cognate antigen has been identified for it. Base-call qualities are not available, and no considerably larger clone is one nucleotide away. For repertoire sequencing, TCR beta CDR3 regions were amplified from RNA transcripts. The first round of RT-PCR was done with HTBI primers and the Qiagen OneStep RT-PCR kit, and was followed by a second round of multiplex PCR, then size selection and purification. Sequencing of the libraries was carried out on an Illumina HiSeq2000 in paired-end mode with 100 bp reads. As for how the authors treated the data: SOAPnuke was used to process the reads, throwing out any read that had adapters, had uncalled bases, had a mean Phred below 15, or lacked an exact constant-primer or identifier match. COPE v1.2.5 was used to merge high-quality paired reads. Clonotypes were defined as unique nucleotide sequences and were aligned to IMGT TRB V, D and J references using MiTCR v1.1. The analysis was limited to V-J combinations with a frequency above 0.0001, which together covered about 99% of repertoires. A TCR clonal expansion and chaos score per V-J combination was defined as the ratio of F50 clonal expansion to chaos observed in the TCRdist matrix. Welch's t-statistics and random forest were used to reduce the features to about 12 V-J combinations, which were then used as input to a naive Bayes classifier. The Morisita-Horn index was used to measure how similar the thyroid and blood repertoires were. TCRdb itself trimmed the public reads at Q25 with fastp, ran MiXCR and retained productive beta chains. For every CDR3 protein sequence, its rows merge into one entry that carries the most common genes and DNA. TCRdb's processing, not the study's, gives the V and J calls here. This sample has around 400,000 distinct CDR3 sequences in its table, and around 18% of those were observed once. Of the sample, about 1.4% falls within the top ten clones.

Ophthalmopathy patients had moderately to severely active disease, Clinical Activity Score of at least 3, NOSPECS grade of at least 4, and disease duration under 3 months. Patients were excluded if they had other autoimmune diseases, uncontrolled infections, pregnancy or lactation. Diagnosis relied on clinical symptoms, serum thyroxine, TRAb, thyroid ultrasound and orbital computed tomography. Ficoll-Paque density gradient centrifugation was used to isolate PBMCs from 8.5 to 10 ml of fresh peripheral blood. Total RNA was extracted using Trizol reagent, and RNA quality was checked on an Agilent 2100 Bioanalyzer. The sample originates from a study of Graves' ophthalmopathy and Graves' hyperthyroidism listed by TCRdb under 2018. Concerning the study at large: Peripheral blood samples were taken at the time of initial diagnosis, before any treatment was given. To tell Graves' ophthalmopathy apart from Graves' hyperthyroidism, and to predict which patients would progress to ophthalmopathy, the study relied on TCR beta repertoire signatures. In total, approximately 130 blood samples were TCR-sequenced: around 42 ophthalmopathy, over 70 hyperthyroidism and roughly 17 hyperthyroidism-to-ophthalmopathy patients. A discovery set of 95 to 100 patients (43 ophthalmopathy, about 58 stable hyperthyroidism) was enrolled to explore V-J signatures distinguishing ophthalmopathy from hyperthyroidism. The independent validation cohort included 20 or so hyperthyroidism patients plus 17 patients who later progressed from hyperthyroidism to ophthalmopathy. T-cell repertoires of thyroid tissue and blood were compared in several hyperthyroidism patients. Once sampling was done, hyperthyroidism patients were given methimazole at a starting dose of 30 mg daily, while ophthalmopathy patients were given high-dose intravenous methylprednisolone. The 100 or so discovery patients were randomly split 7:3 into training and test sets.

The trim is 10 bases for V and 0 bases for J, with a gap of 16 bases between the germline ends. In the germline V gene, CDR1 corresponds to ENHRY and CDR2 to SYGVKD. The CDR3 goes from the cysteine to the phenylalanine over 15 residues. Only CDR3 DNA remains: 45 bases, in frame from the first base. Findings and caveats that apply to the study as a whole: Most of the expanded thyroid clonotypes with a frequency above 0.001 were also detected in blood, and it was suggested that the thyroid immune response may be reflected by blood repertoires. Sample size was not statistically predetermined, and group allocation was not concealed from the investigators. Ophthalmopathy was separated from stable hyperthyroidism by the 13-signature model with 85% to 90% sensitivity and about 81% specificity in cross-validation and with 80%/75% in the test set. In validation, the model predicted ophthalmopathy progression with 70.59% sensitivity and around 72% specificity; 12 predicted patients were CT-confirmed with GO in a median of approximately 6.2 months.

The sequence was collected from a woman between 18 and 29 years old with Graves' ophthalmopathy. Donor details come from another sample of the same person, matched by shared clones. The chain couples TRBV10-3 to TRBJ1-5; the D gene is not confidently resolved. The specimen sequenced was peripheral blood. The bases are TGTGCCACCCGGGCAAGTAGTGTTAGCAATCAGCCCCAGCATTTT. Its translation reads: CATRASSVSNQPQHF.